The 2 T cell receptor beta chains in this list originate from one sample, sequenced in a study of T cell responses to AZD1222 COVID-19 vaccine. Method: immunoSEQ multiplex PCR; TCRdb's copy keeps in-frame clones and lacks some. The sample lists some 120,000 clones; roughly 88% were seen once. Sequences were derived from peripheral blood, sampled on day 0 of MenACWY control vaccination. Receptor source: an adult in good health.

This chain joins TRBV4-1 and TRBJ1-5; no firm D call. V was shortened by 3 bases and J by 0 bases, with 12 bases between the two germline ends. The CDR3 covers 16 residues. Per the germline V gene, CDR1 is MGHRA and CDR2 is YSYEKL. The CDR3 nucleotides read TGCGCCAGCAGCCACACGGCCACGGTTAGCAATCAGCCCCAGCATTTT. Residues: CASSHTATVSNQPQHF.

V is TRBV13 and J is TRBJ1-2; possibly TRBD1 for D (5 bases). The V and J ends lost 3 bases and 2 bases respectively, with 7 bases between them. Germline V gene data show CDR1 as PRHDT and CDR2 as FYEKMQ (reference sequence). This CDR3 has 13 residues. The CDR3 sequence is CASSLGPNYGYTF. In nucleotides, the CDR3 is TGTGCCAGCAGCTTGGGGCCGAACTATGGCTACACCTTC.